This T cell receptor beta chain was identified in a study of shared clonotypes between healthy human individuals. Overall study: Each donor contributed plates that comprised three CD4 naive, three CD4 memory, two CD8 naive and one CD8 memory.

Repertoires were generated with immunoSEQ multiplex PCR, while TCRdb's copy carries only in-frame clones and drops some. This table has about 2.2 million clones, over 85% appearing once. Cells designated naive CD8 were CD45RO-negative and were positively selected for CCR7, with terminally differentiated effector memory CD45RA+ cells excluded. Sequenced: naive CD8+ T cells from PBMCs. The TCR was taken from a man in his late teens or twenties in good health. Some clones in this sample may be carry-over from other donors' samples.

The CDR3 protein is CASSPQPPYEQYF. CDR3 bases: TGTGCCAGCAGTCCTCAGCCCCCCTACGAGCAGTACTTC. The chain links TRBV27 to TRBJ2-7; no firm D call. Germline CDR1 MNHEY, CDR2 SMNVEV (reference sequence). The CDR3 is 13 amino acids. Trimming took 5 bases from V and 2 from J, leaving 10 bases between them.